This TCR beta chain was identified in a study of blood T cell repertoires in COVID-19. Study details: PBMCs, B-cell-depleted T cells, or T cells provided the cDNA or gDNA that made up the material.

Repertoires were generated with immunoSEQ multiplex PCR, while TCRdb's copy carries only in-frame clones and drops some. There are some 90,000 clones in the sample; about nine tenths occur only once, and around 8.6% lies in the top ten. The CDR3 covers 12 residues. V dropped 4 bases and J dropped 3 bases, with 7 bases sitting between them. CDR1 is ENHRY and CDR2 is SYGVKD in the germline V gene. This receptor was identified in a man aged 50 or older with acute or convalescent COVID-19. The chain links TRBV10-3 to TRBJ2-7, with D unclear. The sequenced sample consisted of peripheral blood. CDR3 sequence (DNA): TGTGCCATCAGTGGTACAGACTACGAGCAGTACTTC. Protein sequence: CAISGTDYEQYF.